The 24 T cell receptor beta chains reported below all come from one sample, sequenced in a study of T-cell reconstitution after alpha-beta-depleted transplantation in children. Unique molecular identifiers were used to barcode this TCRbeta library. MiXCR, applied by TCRdb to the PCR reads, yields one record per CDR3 protein. The data contain fewer than 1 million distinct CDR3 sequences, about 16% of them singletons. This sample comprised PBMCs, mostly from graft donor cells, obtained 360 days after TCRalphabeta/CD19-depleted stem cell transplant. Receptors originate from a male patient aged 5 to 17 who had a stem cell transplant for acute lymphoblastic leukemia, so the T cells may come from the graft donor.

The J gene is TRBJ2-7, the V gene TRBV20-1; TRBD2 matches at 7 bases. V trimming: 7 bases; J trimming: 3 bases; junction bases outside the gene matches: 9. Per the germline V gene, CDR1 is DFQATT and CDR2 is SNEGSKA (reference sequence). This CDR3 spans 13 amino acids. CDR3 nucleotides: TGCAGTGGTGCACTAGCGATTGACTACGAGCAGTACTTC. It encodes CSGALAIDYEQYF.

V usage is TRBV12-3 or TRBV12-4 and J usage is TRBJ1-5; D call uncertain. With 6 bases removed from V and 1 base from J, the gap between germline ends came to 13 bases. The CDR3 covers 15 residues. The CDR3 spells CASRTDGLSNQPQHF. CDR3 DNA: TGTGCCAGCAGGACCGACGGGTTGAGCAATCAGCCCCAGCATTTT.

The gene calls are TRBV12-5 and TRBJ1-1, with 7 positions matching TRBD1. The junction had 11 bases not matched to a gene; V was cut back by 0 bases and J by 1 base. The CDR3 extends over 18 amino acids. Per the germline V gene, CDR1 is LGHNT and CDR2 is FRNRAP. The CDR3 loop is CASGLVRGRGTSNTEAFF. The CDR3 DNA sequence: TGTGCTAGTGGTTTGGTACGCGGCAGGGGGACATCGAACACTGAAGCTTTCTTT.

This clonotype was seen repeatedly, ten times or more. Here the CDR3 DNA reads TGCGCCAGCAGCCAGAAACAGGGTTGGCACGAGCAGTACTTC. Protein: CASSQKQGWHEQYF. The chain recombines TRBV4-1 with TRBJ2-7; TRBD1 might be the D (6 bases). The germline V gene has CDR1 MGHRA and CDR2 YSYEKL. The CDR3 has 14 amino acids. Trimming pared 3 bases from V and 5 bases from J, leaving 14 bases between.

This clonotype was observed at least ten times. V gene TRBV7-6 combines with J gene TRBJ2-1; perhaps D is TRBD1 or TRBD2 (5 bases each). The V end was cut by 3 bases, the J end by 0 bases, with 15 bases between. This CDR3 spans 17 amino acids. The germline V gene encodes CDR1 SGHVS and CDR2 FNYEAQ. The CDR3 sequence: CASSFPRAGSSYNEQFF. In DNA, the CDR3 is TGTGCCAGCAGCTTCCCGCGGGCAGGGAGCTCCTACAATGAGCAGTTCTTC.

The chain combines TRBV29-1 with TRBJ2-2; D might be TRBD1 or TRBD2, each matching 5 bases. Trimming removed 4 bases from V and 3 bases from J, with 15 bases in between. The CDR3 covers 15 residues. Germline V CDR1 and CDR2: SQVTM, ANQGSEA. CDR3: CSVGPEGLYTGELFF. The CDR3 DNA follows: TGCAGCGTTGGCCCCGAGGGGCTCTACACCGGGGAGCTGTTTTTT.

The table lists this clonotype with a few counts. This chain joins TRBV5-1 and TRBJ2-2, with D uncertain. The CDR3 runs 15 residues. The V end was cut by 4 bases, the J end by 0 bases, with 10 bases between. Germline assignment: CDR1 SGHRS and CDR2 YFSETQ. The CDR3 reads CASSAPRPNTGELFF. Here the CDR3 DNA reads TGCGCCAGCAGCGCTCCCCGGCCGAACACCGGGGAGCTGTTTTTT.

The chain has TRBV29-1 and TRBJ2-5; a weak D match, TRBD1 (5 bases). CDR3 length: 16 amino acids. The ends were cut back, 4 bases at V and 2 bases at J, with 20 bases in the middle. The germline V gene has CDR1 SQVTM and CDR2 ANQGSEA. The CDR3 bases are TGCAGCGTTGGGTGGGCTGTAACAGGAACTCAAGAGACCCAGTACTTC. Its translation: CSVGWAVTGTQETQYF.

This clonotype was seen more than once but under ten times. The genes are TRBV5-1 and TRBJ1-1; the D gene is possibly TRBD1 (5 bases). CDR3 length: 15 residues. Germline-derived CDR1 and CDR2 are SGHRS and YFSETQ. V dropped 0 bases and J dropped 3 bases, with 12 bases sitting between them. CDR3 coding DNA: TGCGCCAGCAGCTTGGCCGGGGGAGATTACACTGAAGCTTTCTTT. Translation: CASSLAGGDYTEAFF.

The chain recombines TRBV19 with TRBJ1-1; 11 bases match TRBD1. The J segment lost 4 bases and the V segment lost 10 bases, leaving 8 bases of the junction unmatched. The germline V gene encodes CDR1 LNHDA and CDR2 SQIVND (reference sequence). This CDR3 region has 14 residues. CDR3 loop: CATTGQGGGTEAFF. CDR3 bases: TGTGCCACCACGGGACAGGGGGGGGGCACTGAAGCTTTCTTT.

The chain uses TRBV5-1 and TRBJ2-2; D perhaps matches TRBD1 (6 bases). This CDR3 comprises 13 residues. Germline assignment: CDR1 SGHRS and CDR2 YFSETQ. Between the trimmed V and J ends, which lost 1 base and 7 bases, there was a span of 8 bases. This CDR3 is CASSLNRVGELFF. The DNA of the CDR3 is TGCGCCAGCAGCTTGAACAGGGTCGGGGAGCTGTTTTTT.

This clonotype was counted only a few times. This rearrangement joins TRBV27 to TRBJ2-6, with 7 bases aligning to TRBD1. CDR1 is MNHEY, CDR2 SMNVEV, per germline (reference sequence). With 4 bases clipped from V and 0 bases from J, the junction kept 18 bases outside the gene matches. The CDR3 has 21 residues. CDR3 protein: CASSYFLGTADYPSGANVLTF. CDR3 in DNA: TGTGCCAGCAGTTACTTTTTAGGGACAGCGGATTACCCCTCTGGGGCCAACGTCCTGACTTTC.

In its sample, this clonotype was seen many times. This chain links TRBV29-1 with TRBJ2-2; no clear D. The CDR3 is 10 amino acids. Germline V gene sequence: CDR1 SQVTM, CDR2 ANQGSEA. Trimming shortened V by 7 bases and J by 9 bases, and 9 bases separated the two germline ends. The chain's CDR3 is CSARRWELFF. In DNA, the CDR3 is TGCAGCGCCCGTAGGTGGGAGCTGTTTTTT.

V and J are TRBV7-9 and TRBJ2-3; D might be TRBD1 or TRBD2, each matching 5 bases. The CDR3 is 15 residues long. Trimming pared 5 bases from V and 1 base from J, leaving 13 bases between. Germline CDR1 and CDR2: SEHNR and FQNEAQ (reference sequence). CDR3 sequence (DNA): TGTGCCAGCAGCCCCGGACAAGCGGGCACAGATACGCAGTATTTT. It yields the protein CASSPGQAGTDTQYF.

This clonotype was found many times. This chain links TRBV5-1 with TRBJ2-4, with D maybe TRBD1 (6 bases). The CDR3 spans 15 residues. Looked up from germline, CDR1 is SGHRS and CDR2 is YFSETQ. V was shortened by 6 bases and J by 0 bases, with 13 bases between the two germline ends. CDR3: CASMNPTGAKNIQYF. CDR3 in DNA: TGCGCCAGCATGAATCCGACAGGAGCCAAAAACATTCAGTACTTC.

This clonotype appeared a few times. This chain joins TRBV6-5 and TRBJ2-2; D is unclear. V was shortened by 2 bases and J by 1 base, with 8 bases between the two germline ends. The CDR3 length is 15 residues. From germline, CDR1 is MNHEY and CDR2 SVGAGI. The CDR3 loop reads CASSYGSGNTGELFF. CDR3 nucleotides: TGTGCCAGCAGTTACGGGTCAGGGAACACCGGGGAGCTGTTTTTT.

A few counts support this clonotype. The chain recombines TRBV3-1 with TRBJ2-2; TRBD2 agrees at 7 bases. This CDR3 contains 17 residues. The J segment lost 3 bases and the V segment lost 1 base, leaving 8 bases of the junction unmatched. Germline V CDR1 and CDR2: LGHDT, YNNKEL (reference sequence). The CDR3 protein is CASSQVLGRAYTGELFF. In DNA, the CDR3 is TGTGCCAGCAGCCAAGTGCTTGGGAGGGCCTACACCGGGGAGCTGTTTTTT.

At least ten counts were recorded for this clonotype. The chain combines TRBV7-8 with TRBJ2-3, with D maybe TRBD1 (6 bases). This CDR3 is built from 16 residues. From germline, CDR1 is SGHVS and CDR2 FQNEAQ. The ends were cut back, 4 bases at V and 2 bases at J, with 16 bases in the middle. As DNA, the CDR3 is TGTGCCAGCAGCTCCATGGGGGACACGTACACAGATACGCAGTATTTT. This gives the protein CASSSMGDTYTDTQYF.

This clonotype has only a few counts. The rearrangement links TRBV29-1 to TRBJ2-7, with a possible D match to TRBD2 (6 bases). Per germline, CDR1 SQVTM and CDR2 ANQGSEA. V shed 7 bases and J shed 7 bases, with 14 bases lying between them. The CDR3 length is 11 residues. In nucleotides, the CDR3 is TGCAGCGGGGACTGGTGGGGGGAGCAGTACTTC. Amino acids: CSGDWWGEQYF.

The chain joins TRBV4-1 to TRBJ2-7; 8 nucleotides align to TRBD2. CDR3 length: 17 residues. V was clipped by 0 bases and J by 7 bases; unmatched bases: 14. Germline V gives CDR1 MGHRA, CDR2 YSYEKL. Written as DNA, the CDR3 is TGCGCCAGCAGCCAAGATCGGACGGGAGGGCCGGGGCGGGAGCAGTACTTC. It encodes CASSQDRTGGPGREQYF.

The V gene is TRBV29-1, the J gene TRBJ2-7; D call uncertain. V shed 0 bases and J shed 0 bases, with 6 bases lying between them. The CDR3 sequence is 13 residues long. CDR1 SQVTM and CDR2 ANQGSEA come from the germline V gene. The CDR3 nucleotides read TGCAGCGTTGAAGACAGTTTCTCCTACGAGCAGTACTTC. It yields the protein CSVEDSFSYEQYF.

This chain links TRBV11-2 with TRBJ2-5, with 10 bases aligning to TRBD2. Germline values: CDR1 SGHAT, CDR2 FQNNGV. The CDR3 sequence is 17 residues long. The junction had 6 bases not matched to a gene; V was cut back by 0 bases and J by 2 bases. The chain's CDR3 is CASSLEASGGLQETQYF. The CDR3 DNA reads as TGTGCCAGCAGCTTAGAAGCTAGCGGGGGCTTACAAGAGACCCAGTACTTC. Full variable domain (rest looked up from reference TRBV11-2 and TRBJ2-5): EAGVAQSPRYKIIEKRQSVAFWCNPISGHATLYWYQQILGQGPKLLIQFQNNGVVDDSQLPKDRFSAERLKGVDSTLKIQPAKLEDSAVYLCASSLEASGGLQETQYFGPGTRLLVL.

The rearrangement links TRBV24-1 to TRBJ2-1, with a possible D match to TRBD2 (5 bases). The CDR3 has 16 residues. V lost 9 bases, J lost 2 bases, and 19 bases lay in between. From germline, CDR1 is KGHDR and CDR2 SFDVKD. CDR3 amino acids: CATQSGIPGTYNEQFF. The CDR3 bases are TGTGCCACCCAGAGCGGAATACCGGGGACCTACAATGAGCAGTTCTTC.

This clonotype occurred many times. J is TRBJ2-7 and V is TRBV25-1; D might be TRBD1 (6 bases). CDR1 is MGHDK, CDR2 SYGVNS, per germline. This CDR3 is 13 amino acids long. Trimming cost V 3 bases and J 6 bases, with 12 bases left between them. The CDR3 DNA is TGTGCCAGCAGTGAGGGGGCCAGGCGCGAGCAGTACTTC. Its protein is CASSEGARREQYF.